This paragraph reports one T cell receptor beta chain. Its antigen is unidentified. These data originate in a study of OX40 agonist ivuxolimab in advanced cancers. Data came from immunoSEQ multiplex PCR; TCRdb stores just in-frame clones and leaves some out. The sample has tens of thousands of clones; roughly three quarters are singletons. Germline lookup yields CDR1 MNHNS and CDR2 SASEGT. The junction had 3 bases not matched to a gene; V was cut back by 4 bases and J by 4 bases. The CDR3 contains 15 residues. Findings of the study overall: Clonal expansion by week 6 occurred in CD4+ and CD8+ blood T cells (at 0.1 to 3.0 mg/kg). Partial responders at 0.1-3.0 mg/kg had among the lowest clonal expansion.

The sequencing here drew on CD4+ or CD8+ T cells sorted from blood, taken in a trial of the OX40 agonist ivuxolimab. The clonotype was recovered from an adult with an advanced solid tumor such as melanoma, head and neck, liver or kidney cancer. V is TRBV6-1 and J is TRBJ2-3, with 12 bases fitting TRBD2. The CDR3 DNA reads as TGTGCCAGCAGTGCGCTAGCGGGAGGGCCAGATACGCAGTATTTT. Its translation is CASSALAGGPDTQYF.